A single sample gave rise to the 8 T cell receptor beta chains below, sequenced in a study of blood T cell repertoires in COVID-19. Repertoires were generated with immunoSEQ multiplex PCR, while TCRdb's copy carries only in-frame clones and drops some. The profile shows 250,000 to 300,000 clones, nearly 90% of them singletons. Sequencing was carried out using peripheral blood. These receptors all stem from a woman between 35 and 50 years old who had recovered from COVID-19.

The rearrangement links TRBV29-1 to TRBJ2-4; 7 bases align to TRBD2. The germline V gene encodes CDR1 SQVTM and CDR2 ANQGSEA. J was trimmed by 8 bases and V by 7 bases; bases with no gene match: 29. The CDR3 length is 19 residues. The CDR3 DNA reads as TGCAGCGCCCTGGGGAGGATCAGGAGCGCTGACAGCGGGGTGGACATTCAGTACTTC. Translation gives CSALGRIRSADSGVDIQYF.

This chain links TRBV7-2 with TRBJ2-5, with 7 bases identical to TRBD2. The CDR3 is 17 residues long. Per the germline V gene, CDR1 is SGHTA and CDR2 is FQGNSA. J was trimmed by 1 base and V by 2 bases; bases with no gene match: 10. CDR3 nucleotides: TGTGCCAGCAGCTTAATGCTCCTAGCGGTGCCCCAAGAGACCCAGTACTTC. Its protein is CASSLMLLAVPQETQYF. The whole variable domain, remainder taken from reference TRBV7-2 and TRBJ2-5, is GAGVSQSPSNKVTEKGKDVELRCDPISGHTALYWYRQSLGQGLEFLIYFQGNSAPDKSGLPSDRFSAERTGGSVSTLTIQRTQQEDSAVYLCASSLMLLAVPQETQYFGPGTRLLVL.

The chain has TRBV11-3 and TRBJ2-3; D is uncertain. Per germline, CDR1 SGHNT and CDR2 YENEEA. The CDR3 runs to 14 residues. V lost 5 bases and J 0 bases, leaving 9 bases between the germline ends. The CDR3 bases are TGTGCCAGCAGCCTATCCCGGAGCACAGATACGCAGTATTTT. It translates to CASSLSRSTDTQYF.

This clone was found once. This chain joins TRBV5-4 and TRBJ2-3; 7 bases are a match to TRBD1. The J segment lost 3 bases and the V segment lost 0 bases, leaving 4 bases of the junction unmatched. The CDR3 has 15 amino acids. Germline V gene lookup returns CDR1 SGHNT and CDR2 YYREEE (reference sequence). The CDR3 region is CASSLGGGGTDTQYF. The CDR3 DNA follows: TGTGCCAGCAGCTTGGGAGGGGGCGGAACAGATACGCAGTATTTT.

This chain joins TRBV10-3 and TRBJ2-4; 8 bases line up with TRBD1. V dropped 1 base and J dropped 9; count of bases not matched to a gene: 2. The CDR3 covers 13 residues. Germline lookup yields CDR1 ENHRY and CDR2 SYGVKD. The CDR3, as DNA: TGTGCCATCAGTGAGTGGACAGGGACCATTCAGTACTTC. Its translation is CAISEWTGTIQYF.

The genes are TRBV23-1 and TRBJ2-1, with TRBD1 matching 9 bases. TRBV23-1 is classed as an ORF, of uncertain function. V lost 0 bases, J lost 7 bases, and 25 bases stayed unmatched. CDR3 length equals 22 residues. The CDR3 spells CASSQSGSIVGSNRGRKNEQFF. CDR3 nucleotides: TGCGCCAGCAGTCAATCGGGATCAATAGTCGGTTCGAACAGGGGGCGAAAGAATGAGCAGTTCTTC.

This clone was observed once. This chain's CDR3 is CASSFDSVGELFF. The CDR3 bases are TGCGCCAGCAGCTTTGACAGTGTCGGGGAGCTGTTTTTT. The chain carries TRBV5-1 and TRBJ2-2; D possibly corresponds to TRBD1 (5 bases). V was clipped by 2 bases and J by 7 bases, with 9 bases between them. Germline lookup yields CDR1 SGHRS and CDR2 YFSETQ. This CDR3 has 13 amino acids. The complete variable domain, with remaining parts taken from reference TRBV5-1 and TRBJ2-2, reads KAGVTQTPRYLIKTRGQQVTLSCSPISGHRSVSWYQQTPGQGLQFLFEYFSETQRNKGNFPGRFSGRQFSNSRSEMNVSTLELGDSALYLCASSFDSVGELFFGEGSRLTVL.

This clone was observed once. The gene calls are TRBV6-1 and TRBJ2-1; D is perhaps TRBD2 (6 bases). Trimming removed 3 bases from V and 8 bases from J, with 20 bases in between. CDR1 and CDR2 (germline): MNHNS, SASEGT. The CDR3 has 16 residues. The CDR3 region is CASSDRRTNFDDEQFF. CDR3 nucleotides: TGTGCCAGCAGTGACCGAAGGACTAATTTTGACGATGAGCAGTTCTTC.